Listed here is a single T cell receptor beta chain. The antigen is unknown. These data belong to a study of shared clonotypes between healthy human individuals. Repertoires were generated with immunoSEQ multiplex PCR, while TCRdb's copy carries only in-frame clones and drops some. In the table there are roughly 2.6 million clones, about 92% of which are singletons. The CDR3 is made up of 15 amino acids. CDR1 is SGHTA, CDR2 FQGNSA, per germline. V was shortened by 2 bases and J by 4 bases, with 12 bases between the two germline ends. General study results and limits: Larger estimated richness was generally seen in naive subsets than in memory subsets.

Input material: naive CD4+ T cells sorted from blood. As for subset: CD45RA+ positively selected. This sequence originates from a young man in good health. The rearrangement uses TRBV7-2 and TRBJ1-3, with a weak D call TRBD1 (5 bases). In DNA form, the CDR3 reads TGTGCCAGCAGCTTAAGCGGGACGCCCGGAAACACCATATATTTT. Protein product: CASSLSGTPGNTIYF.